Shown below are 6 T cell receptor beta chains from a single sample sequenced in a study of T cells after yellow fever vaccination (dated by TCRdb to the late 2010s). Libraries were built with 5' RACE. The sequencer was an Illumina HiSeq 2500. The raw public reads went through TCRdb reprocessing: fastp at Q25, MiXCR clone calling, in-frame beta chains kept. When rows share a CDR3 protein, they turn into one entry using the most common DNA and genes. Across this sample there are some 600,000 distinct CDR3 sequences, with roughly an eighth seen only once. Together, the top ten hold approximately 15% of the sample. The treatment or condition tag for this specimen amounts to: live attenuated yellow fever vaccine strain. The starting material was PBMCs, obtained on the day of the yellow fever booster vaccination. All receptors come from a young man who received the YFV17D yellow fever vaccine.

This clonotype was found a few times. V usage is TRBV20-1 and J usage is TRBJ2-1; 11 bases map to TRBD1. Trimming at V came to 1 base and at J to 9 bases, leaving 11 bases not matched to a gene. This CDR3 is 16 amino acids long. CDR1 DFQATT and CDR2 SNEGSKA come from the germline V gene (reference sequence). CDR3 in DNA: TGCAGTGCTAGAGGACCTGGGACAGGGGGAAAGGGTGAGCAGTTCTTC. This translates into CSARGPGTGGKGEQFF.

CDR3 DNA: TGTGCCAGCATCAACCCGGGGAGCACCGGGGAGCTGTTTTTT. Translated, it gives CASINPGSTGELFF. The chain is built from TRBV28 and TRBJ2-2; D might be TRBD2 (5 bases). The ends were cut back, 7 bases at V and 4 bases at J, with 13 bases in the middle. CDR1 and CDR2 from the germline V gene are MDHEN and SYDVKM. There are 14 residues in the CDR3.

The J gene is TRBJ2-7, the V gene TRBV6-1; 7 bases are a match to TRBD2. CDR1 is MNHNS and CDR2 is SASEGT in the germline V gene. V gave up 6 bases and J gave up 1 base; unmatched junction bases: 6. This CDR3 contains 14 residues. CDR3 amino acids: CASRGRGESYEQYF. CDR3 sequence (DNA): TGTGCCAGCAGGGGACGGGGGGAGTCCTACGAGCAGTACTTC.

This clonotype was counted a few times. This sequence joins TRBV19 and TRBJ1-1; D unclear. V lost 10 bases to trimming and J lost 4 bases, with 16 bases between them. This CDR3 comprises 13 residues. Per germline, CDR1 LNHDA and CDR2 SQIVND (reference sequence). CDR3: CATKDGFGTEAFF. The CDR3, as DNA: TGTGCCACCAAGGACGGGTTTGGCACTGAAGCTTTCTTT.

This clonotype came up a few times. The chain links TRBV5-1 to TRBJ2-3; D remains unclear. CDR1 is SGHRS and CDR2 is YFSETQ in the germline V gene. V lost 2 bases and J 1 base, leaving 8 bases between the germline ends. CDR3 length: 14 residues. The CDR3 coding sequence is TGCGCCAGCAGCTTTGGGCTGGGCACAGATACGCAGTATTTT. Protein product: CASSFGLGTDTQYF.

There are a few counts of this clonotype. The chain employs TRBV7-8 and TRBJ2-7, with 9 positions matching TRBD2. J gave up 4 bases and V 3 bases, and 7 bases lay outside the gene matches. The CDR3 runs 15 residues. Germline CDR1 and CDR2: SGHVS and FQNEAQ. The CDR3 DNA reads TGTGCCAGCAGCTTGAGGACTAGCGAGAAATACGAGCAGTACTTC. Protein product: CASSLRTSEKYEQYF.